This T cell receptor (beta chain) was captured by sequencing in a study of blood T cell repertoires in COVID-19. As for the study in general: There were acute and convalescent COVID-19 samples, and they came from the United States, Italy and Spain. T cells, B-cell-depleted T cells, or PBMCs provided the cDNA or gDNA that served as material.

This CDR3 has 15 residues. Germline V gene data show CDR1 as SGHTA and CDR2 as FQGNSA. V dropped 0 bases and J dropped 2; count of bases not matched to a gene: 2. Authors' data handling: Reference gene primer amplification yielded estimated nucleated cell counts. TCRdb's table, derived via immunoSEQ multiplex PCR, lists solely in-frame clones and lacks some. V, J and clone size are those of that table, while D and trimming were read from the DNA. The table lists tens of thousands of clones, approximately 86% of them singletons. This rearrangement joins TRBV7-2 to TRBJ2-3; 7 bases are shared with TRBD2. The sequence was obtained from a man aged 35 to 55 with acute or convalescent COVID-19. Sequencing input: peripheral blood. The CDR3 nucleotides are TGTGCCAGCAGCTTAGCCAGCGGGAACACAGATACGCAGTATTTT. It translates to CASSLASGNTDTQYF.